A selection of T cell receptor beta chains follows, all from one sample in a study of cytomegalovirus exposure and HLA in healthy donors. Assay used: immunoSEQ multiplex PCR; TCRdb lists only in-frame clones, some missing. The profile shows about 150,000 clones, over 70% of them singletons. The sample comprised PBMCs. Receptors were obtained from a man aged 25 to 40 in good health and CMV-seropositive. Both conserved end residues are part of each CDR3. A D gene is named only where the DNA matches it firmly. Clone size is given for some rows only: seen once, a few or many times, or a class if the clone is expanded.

cdr3_nt: TGTGCCTGGGGGCTGGAGAGGGTGACTGAAGCTTTCTTT
cdr3_aa: CAWGLERVTEAFF
clone_size: few
v_call: TRBV30
j_call: TRBJ1-1
d_call: -

cdr3_nt: TGCGCCAGCAGCCTCGACCGGGACAGAGCCTACGAGCAGTACTTC
cdr3_aa: CASSLDRDRAYEQYF
clone_size: -
v_call: TRBV4-1
j_call: TRBJ2-7
d_call: TRBD1

cdr3_nt: TGTGCCAGCAGTTTCGACGACAGTCGAAATGAGCAGTTCTTC
cdr3_aa: CASSFDDSRNEQFF
clone_size: -
v_call: TRBV2
j_call: TRBJ2-1
d_call: -

cdr3_nt: TGTGCCAGCAGTGTAGGGGGCTCGAGGAATGAGCAGTTCTTC
cdr3_aa: CASSVGGSRNEQFF
clone_size: -
v_call: TRBV6-4
j_call: TRBJ2-1
d_call: TRBD1

cdr3_nt: TGCAGCGTTGAAAGGACAACGTATGGCTACACCTTC
cdr3_aa: CSVERTTYGYTF
clone_size: -
v_call: TRBV29-1
j_call: TRBJ1-2
d_call: -

cdr3_nt: TGTGCCAGCAAGTCGGGTACGGTCTTCTCTGGAAACACCATATATTTT
cdr3_aa: CASKSGTVFSGNTIYF
clone_size: -
v_call: TRBV2
j_call: TRBJ1-3
d_call: -

cdr3_nt: TGTGCCAGCAGCCGGACAGGGTTTGTTCAGCCCCAGCATTTT
cdr3_aa: CASSRTGFVQPQHF
clone_size: -
v_call: TRBV5-6
j_call: TRBJ1-5
d_call: TRBD1

cdr3_nt: TGCGCCAGCAGCTCAACAGGAAGCTCCTACAATGAGCAGTTCTTC
cdr3_aa: CASSSTGSSYNEQFF
clone_size: -
v_call: TRBV6-5
j_call: TRBJ2-1
d_call: -

cdr3_nt: TGTGCCAGCAGTCCACCGGGACACCCGAACACTGAAGCTTTCTTT
cdr3_aa: CASSPPGHPNTEAFF
clone_size: -
v_call: TRBV28
j_call: TRBJ1-1
d_call: -

cdr3_nt: TGTGCCAGCAGCTTGACTCAGGGGTCCTACAATGAGCAGTTCTTC
cdr3_aa: CASSLTQGSYNEQFF
clone_size: -
v_call: TRBV5-6
j_call: TRBJ2-1
d_call: -

cdr3_nt: TGTGCCAGCAGCCCTCCCGGACTAGCGGGAGAGTACAATGAGCAGTTCTTC
cdr3_aa: CASSPPGLAGEYNEQFF
clone_size: -
v_call: TRBV16
j_call: TRBJ2-1
d_call: TRBD2

cdr3_nt: TGTGCCAGCAGTTTGAGGTTGGTTAAGGCTAAGAACACTGAAGCTTTCTTT
cdr3_aa: CASSLRLVKAKNTEAFF
clone_size: -
v_call: TRBV27
j_call: TRBJ1-1
d_call: -

cdr3_nt: TGTGCCTGGAAGGGAGGACAGGGGGCAGGGCAGCCCCAGCATTTT
cdr3_aa: CAWKGGQGAGQPQHF
clone_size: -
v_call: TRBV30
j_call: TRBJ1-5
d_call: TRBD1

cdr3_nt: TGTGCCAGTAGTGTACGGGGGGCAATCTATGGCTACACCTTC
cdr3_aa: CASSVRGAIYGYTF
clone_size: -
v_call: TRBV19
j_call: TRBJ1-2
d_call: -

cdr3_nt: TGTGCCAGCTGCCTGGACAGAGAGTACGAGCAGTACTTC
cdr3_aa: CASCLDREYEQYF
clone_size: -
v_call: TRBV6-1
j_call: TRBJ2-7
d_call: -

cdr3_nt: TGTTCCAGCAGCTCGAGCGGACAGTTCTACACCTTC
cdr3_aa: CSSSSSGQFYTF
clone_size: -
v_call: TRBV7-9
j_call: TRBJ1-2
d_call: -

cdr3_nt: TGTGCCAGCAGTTTGCCCGGGGACAGGGACTACGAGCAGTACTTC
cdr3_aa: CASSLPGDRDYEQYF
clone_size: few
v_call: TRBV28
j_call: TRBJ2-7
d_call: TRBD1

cdr3_nt: TGTGCCAGCAGCTCATATGCAGGGGATACGCAGTATTTT
cdr3_aa: CASSSYAGDTQYF
clone_size: -
v_call: TRBV7-6
j_call: TRBJ2-3
d_call: -

cdr3_nt: TGTGCCAGCAGCCCGTTAGCGGGAGTGCCCTACGAGCAGTACTTC
cdr3_aa: CASSPLAGVPYEQYF
clone_size: -
v_call: TRBV9
j_call: TRBJ2-7
d_call: TRBD2

cdr3_nt: TGCGCCAGCAGCCTTGTCAAGACACCCCAAGAGACCCAGTACTTC
cdr3_aa: CASSLVKTPQETQYF
clone_size: -
v_call: TRBV4-1
j_call: TRBJ2-5
d_call: -

cdr3_nt: TGTGCCAGCAGAGAGGACAGGGGAGGCTCCTACAATGAGCAGTTCTTC
cdr3_aa: CASREDRGGSYNEQFF
clone_size: -
v_call: TRBV2
j_call: TRBJ2-1
d_call: TRBD1

cdr3_nt: TGTGCCAGCAGTATAGTTTCGGGGGCTAACTATGGCTACACCTTC
cdr3_aa: CASSIVSGANYGYTF
clone_size: -
v_call: TRBV27
j_call: TRBJ1-2
d_call: -

cdr3_nt: TGTGCCAGCAGCGTAGCCGTTCTCAGGGTGGGTGATGAGCAGTTCTTC
cdr3_aa: CASSVAVLRVGDEQFF
clone_size: once
v_call: TRBV9
j_call: TRBJ2-1
d_call: -

cdr3_nt: TGTGCCAGCAGTGTGGGGGCCGCTGAAAAACTGTTTTTT
cdr3_aa: CASSVGAAEKLFF
clone_size: -
v_call: TRBV28
j_call: TRBJ1-4
d_call: -

cdr3_nt: TGTGCCAGCAGCTCAGGACTAGCGGGAGTCGCAGATACGCAGTATTTT
cdr3_aa: CASSSGLAGVADTQYF
clone_size: -
v_call: TRBV7-9
j_call: TRBJ2-3
d_call: TRBD2

cdr3_nt: TGTGCCAGCAGTGCCACGGGTCATAGCAATCAGCCCCAGCATTTT
cdr3_aa: CASSATGHSNQPQHF
clone_size: -
v_call: TRBV27
j_call: TRBJ1-5
d_call: -

cdr3_nt: TGTGCCACCAGCAGAGATAAAGGGAGTTCGTACTATGGCTACACCTTC
cdr3_aa: CATSRDKGSSYYGYTF
clone_size: -
v_call: TRBV15
j_call: TRBJ1-2
d_call: -

cdr3_nt: TGCGCCAGCAGCTTGGAGGGCGGGGGGGCCTACAATGAGCAGTTCTTC
cdr3_aa: CASSLEGGGAYNEQFF
clone_size: -
v_call: TRBV5-1
j_call: TRBJ2-1
d_call: TRBD2

cdr3_nt: TGTGCCAGCAGCACTCCGTTAGCGGGGGAGAGCACAGATACGCAGTATTTT
cdr3_aa: CASSTPLAGESTDTQYF
clone_size: few
v_call: TRBV9
j_call: TRBJ2-3
d_call: TRBD2

cdr3_nt: TGTGCCAGCAGTTTAAACAGGCCCTCTGGGGCCAACGGCCTGACTTTC
cdr3_aa: CASSLNRPSGANGLTF
clone_size: -
v_call: TRBV28
j_call: TRBJ2-6
d_call: -

cdr3_nt: TGTGCCAGCAGTACTAGCGGGAGGGCCTACGAGCAGTACTTC
cdr3_aa: CASSTSGRAYEQYF
clone_size: once
v_call: TRBV27
j_call: TRBJ2-7
d_call: TRBD2

cdr3_nt: TGTGCCAGCAGCTTAGACTACGTAGAGACCCAGTACTTC
cdr3_aa: CASSLDYVETQYF
clone_size: -
v_call: TRBV7-7
j_call: TRBJ2-5
d_call: -